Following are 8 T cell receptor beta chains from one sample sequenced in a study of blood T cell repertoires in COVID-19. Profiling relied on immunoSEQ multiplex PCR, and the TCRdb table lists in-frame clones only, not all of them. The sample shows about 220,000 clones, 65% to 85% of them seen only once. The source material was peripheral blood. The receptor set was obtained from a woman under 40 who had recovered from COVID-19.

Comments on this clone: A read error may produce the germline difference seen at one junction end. CDR3 sequence (DNA): TGTGCCAGCAGTGGCAACCAGCCCCAGCATTTT. Protein sequence: CASSGNQPQHF. V gene TRBV28 combines with J gene TRBJ1-5; D gene unclear. The germline V gene has CDR1 MDHEN and CDR2 SYDVKM. The CDR3 is 11 amino acids.

The CDR3 nucleotides read TGTGCCAGTAGTTCCCGACGACAGGAGTTGTTCTATGGCTACACCTTC. Amino acids: CASSSRRQELFYGYTF. The gene calls are TRBV19 and TRBJ1-2, with a weak D call TRBD1 (6 bases). Trimming pared 5 bases from V and 4 bases from J, leaving 20 bases between. The CDR3 extends over 16 amino acids. Germline V gene lookup returns CDR1 LNHDA and CDR2 SQIVND (reference sequence).

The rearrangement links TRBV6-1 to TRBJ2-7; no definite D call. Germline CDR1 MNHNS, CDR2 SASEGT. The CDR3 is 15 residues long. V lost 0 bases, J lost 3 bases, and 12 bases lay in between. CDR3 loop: CASSEATASYYEQYF. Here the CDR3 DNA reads TGTGCCAGCAGTGAAGCAACAGCCTCCTACTACGAGCAGTACTTC.

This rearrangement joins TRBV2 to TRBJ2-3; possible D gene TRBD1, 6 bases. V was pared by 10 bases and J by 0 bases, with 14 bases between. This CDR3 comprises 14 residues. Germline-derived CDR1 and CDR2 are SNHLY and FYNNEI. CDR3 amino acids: CAILLTGSTDTQYF. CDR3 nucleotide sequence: TGTGCCATCCTCTTGACAGGTAGCACAGATACGCAGTATTTT.

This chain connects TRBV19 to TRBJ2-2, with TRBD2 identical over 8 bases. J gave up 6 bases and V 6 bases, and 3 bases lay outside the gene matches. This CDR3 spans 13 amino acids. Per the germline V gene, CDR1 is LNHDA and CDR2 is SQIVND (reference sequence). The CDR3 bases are TGTGCCAGTAGCGGGAGGGGCGCCGGGGAGCTGTTTTTT. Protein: CASSGRGAGELFF.

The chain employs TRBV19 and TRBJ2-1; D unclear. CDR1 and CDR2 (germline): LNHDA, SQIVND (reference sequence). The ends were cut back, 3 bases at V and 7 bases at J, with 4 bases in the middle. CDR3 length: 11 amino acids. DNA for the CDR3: TGTGCCAGTAGTATGAGGAATGAGCAGTTCTTC. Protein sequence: CASSMRNEQFF.

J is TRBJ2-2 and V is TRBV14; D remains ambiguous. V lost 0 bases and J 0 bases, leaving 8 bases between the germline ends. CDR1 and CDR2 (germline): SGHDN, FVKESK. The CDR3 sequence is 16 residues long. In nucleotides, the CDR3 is TGTGCCAGCAGCCAAGATTGGGCTTCGAACACCGGGGAGCTGTTTTTT. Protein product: CASSQDWASNTGELFF.

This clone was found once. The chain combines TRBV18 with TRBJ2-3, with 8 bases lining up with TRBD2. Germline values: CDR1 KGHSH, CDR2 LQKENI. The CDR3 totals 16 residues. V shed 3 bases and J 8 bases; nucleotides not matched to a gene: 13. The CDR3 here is CASSPPGLGESGTQYF. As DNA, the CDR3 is TGTGCCAGCTCACCCCCGGGACTAGGCGAAAGTGGTACGCAGTATTTT. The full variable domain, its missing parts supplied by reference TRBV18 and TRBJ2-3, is NAGVMQNPRHLVRRRGQEARLRCSPMKGHSHVYWYRQLPEEGLKFMVYLQKENIIDESGMPKERFSAEFPKEGPSILRIQQVVRGDSAAYFCASSPPGLGESGTQYFGPGTRLTVL.